Included here is one T cell receptor (beta chain) sequence, with context. V shed 2 bases and J shed 8 bases, with 9 bases lying between them. Per germline, CDR1 SEHNR and CDR2 FQNEAQ (reference sequence). The CDR3 has 12 amino acids. This sample is part of a study of blood T cell repertoires in COVID-19. As handled by the study authors: Amplifying reference gene primers gave estimates of nucleated cell counts. Produced via immunoSEQ multiplex PCR; TCRdb's table is partial and in-frame only. Clone size and V and J calls were adopted from that table, with D and trimming inferred from the DNA. The data contain some 170,000 clones, more than 90% of them singletons.

The material sequenced was peripheral blood. This clonotype originated in a man in his 60s with active or convalescent COVID-19. The V gene is TRBV7-9, the J gene TRBJ1-2; TRBD1 might be the D (5 bases). The CDR3 here is CASSLNSGGYTF. For the CDR3, the DNA is TGTGCCAGCAGCTTAAACTCAGGGGGCTACACCTTC.